The next 5 T cell receptor beta chains were all read from a single sample in a study of blood T cells in healthy people across ages. Combining a sample-barcoded 5' primer with a J-beta primer mix, a second PCR ran for roughly 6 to 12 cycles. TCRdb passed the 5' RACE reads through MiXCR, listing each CDR3 protein once. This sample has about a million distinct CDR3 sequences, with under 40% found just once. Sequenced material: blood. The receptors were sampled from a man younger than 35 in good health.

This clonotype turned up a few times. This chain uses TRBV2 with TRBJ1-2; no firm D call. The V end lost 4 bases, the J end lost 5 bases, and 11 bases lay between the germline ends. This CDR3 has 13 amino acids. Looked up from germline, CDR1 is SNHLY and CDR2 is FYNNEI. The CDR3 spells CASSGDGLYGYTF. CDR3 DNA sequence: TGTGCCAGCAGTGGGGATGGGTTATATGGCTACACCTTC.

This chain joins TRBV12-5 and TRBJ1-1; maybe TRBD1 (5 bases). CDR1 is LGHNT and CDR2 is FRNRAP in the germline V gene. CDR3 length: 14 residues. V lost 2 bases and J 0 bases, leaving 7 bases between the germline ends. The CDR3 DNA is TGTGCTAGTGGTTTGCGGGGCGTGAACACTGAAGCTTTCTTT. It is translated as CASGLRGVNTEAFF.

This clonotype has at least ten counts. V usage is TRBV11-2 and J usage is TRBJ2-2, with 13 bases that match TRBD2. V dropped 0 bases and J dropped 0; count of bases not matched to a gene: 7. CDR3 length equals 20 residues. Germline V gene lookup returns CDR1 SGHAT and CDR2 FQNNGV. This CDR3 reads CASSLDGTSGAPANTGELFF. DNA of the CDR3: TGTGCCAGCAGCTTAGATGGGACTAGCGGGGCCCCCGCGAACACCGGGGAGCTGTTTTTT.

V usage is TRBV4-1 and J usage is TRBJ2-7, with D perhaps TRBD2 (6 bases). The J call is uncertain, as TRBJ2-5 better fits the DNA end. The CDR3 is 16 residues long. Germline CDR1 MGHRA, CDR2 YSYEKL. In DNA form, the CDR3 reads TGCGCCAGCAGCCAAGAAGACGGGGGACCTGAAGGGACCCAGTACTTC. Translating it yields CASSQEDGGPEGTQYF.

The V call is TRBV6-1, the J call TRBJ2-3; D gene ambiguous. The germline V and J ends were trimmed by 1 base and 2 bases, with 7 bases remaining between them. The CDR3 consists of 14 residues. Germline CDR1 and CDR2: MNHNS and SASEGT. The CDR3 nucleotides are TGTGCCAGCAGTGAAGGGGGTCCCACAGATACGCAGTATTTT. Residues: CASSEGGPTDTQYF.